Below, one T cell receptor (beta chain) is given with its context. This entry comes from a study of blood T cell repertoires in COVID-19. Across the study: The samples span acute and convalescent COVID-19 from the United States, Italy and Spain.

Authors' processing steps: Estimated nucleated cell counts came from reference gene primer amplification. Sequencing was performed with immunoSEQ multiplex PCR; in TCRdb, only in-frame clones are kept and a portion is missing. D and trimming were read from the DNA, whereas the V and J calls and clone size are those reported in that table. The data contain 130,000 to 150,000 clones, around 80% of them singletons. Germline values: CDR1 SGHAT, CDR2 FQNNGV. Trimming took off 4 bases at V and 10 bases at J, with 22 bases between the two ends. The length of the CDR3 is 15 residues. This clonotype was obtained from a man aged 55 to 70 with active or convalescent COVID-19. The sequencing sample was made of peripheral blood. This chain joins TRBV11-2 and TRBJ1-2; D perhaps matches TRBD1 (5 bases). CDR3 DNA: TGTGCCAGCAGCTCGTGGGGGGGGACGGCGTTGGACTACACCTTC. Its translation is CASSSWGGTALDYTF. Full variable domain (missing parts from reference TRBV11-2 and TRBJ1-2): EAGVAQSPRYKIIEKRQSVAFWCNPISGHATLYWYQQILGQGPKLLIQFQNNGVVDDSQLPKDRFSAERLKGVDSTLKIQPAKLEDSAVYLCASSSWGGTALDYTFGSGTRLTVV.